This T cell receptor beta chain was identified in a study of cytomegalovirus exposure and HLA in healthy donors. Study-level results: In an earlier analysis, about 90% or about 30%: the productive usage of most TCR beta V segments. Three of the chains that were CMV-associated were confirmed in vitro to be specific for CMV antigens. The authors reported that TCR beta sequences could predict HLA-A and HLA-B alleles. These predictions were accurate for most subjects in the first cohort. Across all donors, roughly uniform sequencing depth was an assumption of the presence/absence analyses.

Points on this clone: The antigen remains unidentified.

This CDR3 comprises 14 residues. Germline V gives CDR1 MNHEY, CDR2 SMNVEV (reference sequence). The V segment lost 6 bases and the J segment 4 bases; nucleotides outside the gene matches: 8. The PCR ran on 60 Vbeta and 13 Jbeta primers. Assay used: immunoSEQ multiplex PCR; TCRdb lists only in-frame clones, some missing. The data hold about 170,000 clones, with about four fifths observed a single time. Sample: PBMCs. This sequence joins TRBV27 and TRBJ1-2, with 7 positions matching TRBD1. The receptor was derived from a girl aged 10 to 17 in good health and CMV-seropositive. Here the CDR3 reads CASSEPGQSYGYTF. The CDR3 DNA is TGTGCCAGCAGCGAACCGGGACAGAGCTATGGCTACACCTTC.